The 21 T cell receptor beta chains given below trace back to one sample, sequenced in a study of blood T cells in healthy people across ages. Alongside a J-beta primer mix, a sample-barcoded 5' primer served in a second PCR lasting about 6 to 11 cycles. TCRdb analysed the 5' RACE reads with MiXCR anew, one entry per CDR3 protein. This table holds about 1.4 million distinct CDR3 sequences, roughly 60% found once. What was sequenced was blood. The receptors were gathered from a man between 18 and 29 years old in good health.

V and J are TRBV6-1 and TRBJ1-6, with 9 bases fitting TRBD1. The CDR3 extends over 17 amino acids. V shed 10 bases and J 7 bases; nucleotides not matched to a gene: 17. From germline, CDR1 is MNHNS and CDR2 SASEGT. CDR3 bases: TGTGCCAACAGCGAGTTACCACAGGGGGCAAGGAATTCACCCCTCCACTTT. As protein: CANSELPQGARNSPLHF.

The chain joins TRBV12-5 to TRBJ2-5; D is undetermined. V was clipped by 0 bases and J by 5 bases, with 7 bases between them. The CDR3 length is 13 residues. CDR1 LGHNT and CDR2 FRNRAP come from the germline V gene. CDR3 nucleotide sequence: TGTGCTAGTGGTTTGGTAGTTGAGGAGACCCAGTACTTC. Translation gives CASGLVVEETQYF.

The chain links TRBV11-2 to TRBJ1-3; D is unresolved. Trimming removed 3 bases from V and 0 bases from J, with 21 bases in between. Germline V gene sequence: CDR1 SGHAT, CDR2 FQNNGV. The CDR3 covers 19 residues. CDR3 nucleotides: TGTGCCAGCAGCTTTACACCGTCCGTCTTAGGGAACTCTGGAAACACCATATATTTT. Translated: CASSFTPSVLGNSGNTIYF.

The gene calls are TRBV5-4 and TRBJ2-7; D is undetermined. The CDR3 is made up of 13 amino acids. Germline V gene data show CDR1 as SGHNT and CDR2 as YYREEE (reference sequence). V dropped 5 bases and J dropped 3 bases, with 12 bases sitting between them. CDR3 sequence: CASRQDRSYEQYF. CDR3 nucleotide sequence: TGTGCCAGCAGGCAGGATAGGAGCTACGAGCAGTACTTC.

The chain links TRBV28 to TRBJ2-7; D call uncertain. The length of the CDR3 is 11 residues. Germline CDR1 and CDR2: MDHEN and SYDVKM. V was clipped by 5 bases and J by 7 bases, with 9 bases between them. CDR3 protein: CASSPSWEQYF. The CDR3 DNA reads as TGTGCCAGCAGTCCCTCCTGGGAGCAGTACTTC.

The chain employs TRBV4-1 and TRBJ1-2; 7 bases align to TRBD1. This CDR3 comprises 16 residues. Germline assignment: CDR1 MGHRA and CDR2 YSYEKL. Trimming at V came to 1 base and at J to 4 bases, leaving 9 bases not matched to a gene. CDR3 in amino acids: CASSQGGGTVGYGYTF. CDR3 DNA: TGCGCCAGCAGCCAAGGCGGAGGGACAGTAGGCTATGGCTACACCTTC.

V is TRBV6-5 and J is TRBJ2-5, with TRBD2 matching over 12 bases. The J segment lost 2 bases and the V segment lost 9 bases, leaving 10 bases of the junction unmatched. CDR1 is MNHEY, CDR2 SVGAGI, per germline. The CDR3 runs 16 residues. The chain's CDR3 is CARISRTSGEQETQYF. The CDR3 region has the DNA TGTGCCAGGATTTCCAGGACTAGCGGGGAACAAGAGACCCAGTACTTC.

The chain combines TRBV2 with TRBJ2-2; perhaps TRBD1 as D (6 bases). Germline lookup yields CDR1 SNHLY and CDR2 FYNNEI. This CDR3 comprises 13 residues. Trimming shortened V by 7 bases and J by 4 bases, and 10 bases separated the two germline ends. This CDR3 is CASNREFTGELFF. The CDR3 nucleotides read TGTGCCAGCAACAGGGAATTCACCGGGGAGCTGTTTTTT.

The chain employs TRBV18 and TRBJ1-1; perhaps TRBD1 as D (5 bases). Germline V gene sequence: CDR1 KGHSH, CDR2 LQKENI. V lost 4 bases, J lost 11 bases, and 8 bases lay in between. CDR3 size: 10 residues. The DNA of the CDR3 is TGTGCCAGCTCACAGGAGGGGGCTTTCTTT. This translates into CASSQEGAFF. The variable domain in full, with the rest retrieved from reference TRBV18 and TRBJ1-1, is NAGVMQNPRHLVRRRGQEARLRCSPMKGHSHVYWYRQLPEEGLKFMVYLQKENIIDESGMPKERFSAEFPKEGPSILRIQQVVRGDSAAYFCASSQEGAFFGQGTRLTVV.

The gene calls are TRBV6-2 or TRBV6-3 and TRBJ2-4; 10 bases match TRBD2. V lost 6 bases to trimming and J lost 7 bases; unmatched junction nucleotides: 3. The CDR3 length is 13 residues. The germline V gene encodes CDR1 MNHEY and CDR2 SVGEGT. The CDR3 sequence: CASRSAGGNIQYF. The CDR3 coding sequence is TGTGCCAGCAGGTCAGCGGGGGGGAACATTCAGTACTTC.

V gene TRBV4-1 combines with J gene TRBJ2-4; 10 bases are shared with TRBD2. The tail of the sequence fits TRBJ2-7 better, so the J call may be wrong. The V gene's germline CDR1 is MGHRA and CDR2 YSYEKL. The CDR3 contains 16 residues. The CDR3 nucleotides are TGCGCCAGCAGCCAAGGACGTCCCGGGACTAGCGACGAGCAGTACTTC. It codes for CASSQGRPGTSDEQYF.

CDR3 protein: CATSRLWTASNEQYF. For the CDR3, the DNA is TGTGCCACCAGCAGACTCTGGACAGCGTCTAACGAGCAGTACTTC. The J gene is TRBJ2-7, the V gene TRBV15; maybe TRBD1 (6 bases). This CDR3 is built from 15 residues. Per germline, CDR1 LNHNV and CDR2 YYDKDF (reference sequence). V was cut by 2 bases and J by 5 bases, with 16 bases left in between. The whole variable domain, filled in from reference TRBV15 and TRBJ2-7, reads DAMVIQNPRYQVTQFGKPVTLSCSQTLNHNVMYWYQQKSSQAPKLLFHYYDKDFNNEADTPDNFQSRRPNTSFCFLDIRSPGLGDTAMYLCATSRLWTASNEQYFGPGTRLTVT.

V is TRBV12-3 or TRBV12-4 and J is TRBJ2-3, with TRBD2 matching 7 bases. The CDR3 extends over 18 amino acids. V dropped 3 bases and J dropped 4; count of bases not matched to a gene: 16. The CDR3 nucleotides are TGTGCCAGCAGTTTCGTCCTAGCGGCGGGATTGAGAGCAGATACGCAGTATTTT. Residues: CASSFVLAAGLRADTQYF.

This chain uses TRBV29-1 with TRBJ2-7; 7 bases agree with TRBD1. CDR3 size: 13 residues. Germline CDR1 is SQVTM and CDR2 is ANQGSEA. V was pared by 1 base and J by 2 bases, with 2 bases of the junction left unmatched. The CDR3 spells CSVEVGTAYEQYF. The CDR3 nucleotides read TGCAGCGTTGAAGTTGGGACAGCCTACGAGCAGTACTTC.

The chain couples TRBV3-1 to TRBJ2-3, with 9 bases that match TRBD1. The CDR3 has 17 amino acids. Germline CDR1 reads LGHDT; CDR2 reads YNNKEL (reference sequence). V lost 3 bases, J lost 2 bases, and 9 bases stayed unmatched. In nucleotides, the CDR3 is TGTGCCAGCAGCCATGGGCCCGGGACAGGGAACACAGATACGCAGTATTTT. This sequence encodes CASSHGPGTGNTDTQYF.

The chain couples TRBV7-2 to TRBJ2-1, with TRBD2 matching over 11 bases. This CDR3 is 14 amino acids long. Trimming cost V 6 bases and J 4 bases; bases outside gene matches: 2. The germline V gene encodes CDR1 SGHTA and CDR2 FQGNSA. CDR3 sequence: CASRLAGEYNEQFF. CDR3 in DNA: TGTGCCAGCAGACTAGCGGGGGAATACAATGAGCAGTTCTTC.

V and J are TRBV18 and TRBJ1-4, with 8 bases matching TRBD1. Germline CDR1 KGHSH, CDR2 LQKENI. With V trimmed by 2 bases and J by 10 bases, 6 bases remained unmatched. There are 14 residues in the CDR3. The chain's CDR3 is CASSPDRGRGKLFF. CDR3 coding DNA: TGTGCCAGCTCACCAGACAGGGGCCGAGGAAAACTGTTTTTT.

This sequence joins TRBV5-1 and TRBJ2-7; possible D gene TRBD2, 5 bases. V shed 1 base and J shed 3 bases, with 20 bases lying between them. This CDR3 contains 17 residues. Germline V lookup: CDR1 SGHRS, CDR2 YFSETQ. The CDR3 region is CASSLMEGPRERYEQYF. The CDR3 region has the DNA TGCGCCAGCAGCTTGATGGAAGGGCCCCGGGAACGCTACGAGCAGTACTTC.

For this clonotype: At one of its ends the junction is not consistent with the germline gene, which may arise from a read error. CDR3 region: CGAVPGFEAYEQYF. The CDR3 nucleotides read TGCGGTGCCGTCCCCGGCTTCGAGGCCTACGAGCAGTACTTC. The chain carries TRBV20-1 and TRBJ2-7; no clear D gene. CDR1 is DFQATT, CDR2 SNEGSKA, per germline (reference sequence). CDR3 size: 14 residues.

The rearrangement joins TRBV10-3 to TRBJ2-1; the match to TRBD2 covers 15 bases. Germline V gives CDR1 ENHRY, CDR2 SYGVKD. This CDR3 region has 17 residues. V was clipped by 10 bases and J by 0 bases; unmatched bases: 7. CDR3: CATGTSGGPSSYNEQFF. For the CDR3, the DNA is TGTGCCACCGGGACTAGCGGGGGGCCTAGCTCCTACAATGAGCAGTTCTTC.

The sample holds a few counts of this clonotype. The chain joins TRBV4-2 to TRBJ2-1; D is perhaps TRBD2 (6 bases). Trimming removed 2 bases at V and 4 bases at J, with 15 bases between. CDR1 is LGHNA and CDR2 is YNFKEQ in the germline V gene. The CDR3 sequence is 16 residues long. CDR3 coding DNA: TGTGCCAGCAGCCAAACTGTCCGGGACTCATACAATGAGCAGTTCTTC. It encodes CASSQTVRDSYNEQFF.